The clone carrying this T cell receptor beta chain was recorded at least ten times. Its matching antigen is unknown. The record originates from a study of T cell repertoires in cytomegalovirus infection. Study in general: Public TCR beta signatures indicated both CMV infection and matching HLA type.

V gave up 5 bases and J gave up 7 bases; unmatched junction bases: 5. The CDR3 length is 14 residues. The germline gives CDR1 MNHEY, CDR2 SMNVEV (reference sequence). Using its own MiXCR run on the reads, TCRdb lists one record per CDR3 protein. The sample consists of over 200,000 distinct CDR3 sequences, approximately 14% of them appearing once. Study-level results: In two of eight donors, the top clonotype was HLA-C-restricted CMV-specific. Cumulative public TCR beta family frequency identified CMV carriers with the relevant HLA.

Sequencing was performed on PBMCs. This receptor was taken from a human donor in good health (CMV status not recorded). Some clones in this sample may be carry-over from other donors' samples. This chain uses TRBV27 with TRBJ1-5, with TRBD1 matching over 10 bases. The CDR3 protein is CASSIQGQGQPQHF. CDR3 nucleotides: TGTGCCAGCAGTATACAGGGACAGGGGCAGCCCCAGCATTTT.